A selection of T cell receptor beta chains follows, all from one sample in a study of blood T cell repertoires in COVID-19. Profiled with immunoSEQ multiplex PCR; TCRdb holds only in-frame clones, not every one. The top ten clones hold about 5.9% of a sample with about 62,000 clones, 65% to 85% of them seen once. What was sequenced was peripheral blood. The source of these receptors is a human donor in a cohort sampled during active COVID-19. The CDR3 runs from the conserved cysteine through the conserved F or W. D genes are given only for firm matches. Size tells how often a clone was seen (once, few, many) or the class of an expanded clone, and some rows leave it out.

v_call	clone_size	j_call	d_call	cdr3_nt	cdr3_aa
TRBV5-1	.	TRBJ2-3	.	TGCGCCAGCAGCTTAACAGATTCAGATACGCAGTATTTT	CASSLTDSDTQYF
TRBV18	.	TRBJ2-1	.	TGTGCCAGCTCACCTTGGTCGCGGTTCTCCTACAATGAGCAGTTCTTC	CASSPWSRFSYNEQFF
TRBV3-1/TRBV3-2	few	TRBJ2-7	.	TGTGCCAGCAGCCAAGATTCAGGGGTACCCTACGAGCAGTACTTC	CASSQDSGVPYEQYF
TRBV7-9	.	TRBJ1-2	.	TGTGCCATCGATCTACCAGGGCGGACTAACTATGGCTACACCTTC	CAIDLPGRTNYGYTF
TRBV11-2	.	TRBJ2-3	TRBD1	TGTGCCAGCAGCTCCGGGACAGGGGCAAGCACAGATACGCAGTATTTT	CASSSGTGASTDTQYF
TRBV5-8	once	TRBJ2-3	.	TGTGCCAGCAGCTTGGTAGGGGCTAGCGACGATACGCAGTATTTT	CASSLVGASDDTQYF
TRBV9	.	TRBJ2-2	TRBD1	TGTGCCAGCAGCGAAACGGACAGGGATACCGGGGAGCTGTTTTTT	CASSETDRDTGELFF
TRBV20-1	.	TRBJ2-3	.	TGCAGTGCTAGTCATCAGGTCTTAGACCCGCTAGCAGCAGATACGCAGTATTTT	CSASHQVLDPLAADTQYF
TRBV2	.	TRBJ1-2	.	TGTGCCAGCAGTGAACAGCCAGGTAAAGGCTACACCTTC	CASSEQPGKGYTF
TRBV5-1	.	TRBJ2-7	.	TGCGCCAGCAGCTTGGAAAGGGGGATTCAGTACTTC	CASSLERGIQYF
TRBV9	.	TRBJ2-7	TRBD2	TGTGCCAGCAGCGAGGCCGGGGGGGAAGATTACGAGCAGTACTTC	CASSEAGGEDYEQYF
TRBV18	.	TRBJ1-3	.	TGTGCCAGCTCACCACTCAGCTTCGGCCAGGGCGGTGGAAACACCATATATTTT	CASSPLSFGQGGGNTIYF
TRBV29-1	.	TRBJ1-2	.	TGCAGCGTTGTGCAGGGAGGGGATGGCTACACCTTC	CSVVQGGDGYTF
TRBV28	once	TRBJ2-5	.	TGTGCCAGCAGTTTACCCACGGCAGGGAGGGAGACCCAGTACTTC	CASSLPTAGRETQYF
TRBV5-6	.	TRBJ2-7	TRBD2	TGTGCCAGCAGCTTGACTAGCGGGGGGCCCTACTCCTACGAGCAGTACTTC	CASSLTSGGPYSYEQYF
TRBV4-1	few	TRBJ2-3	.	TGCGCCAGCAGACCAAGCTACAGGGAGACAGATACGCAGTATTTT	CASRPSYRETDTQYF
TRBV29-1	.	TRBJ2-2	.	TGCAGCGTTCGGACACAACCGAACACCGGGGAGCTGTTTTTT	CSVRTQPNTGELFF
TRBV4-1	.	TRBJ1-1	.	TGCGCCAGCAGCCAAGATTGGTTGGGGAGCAGAAGCCCTGAAGCTTTCTTT	CASSQDWLGSRSPEAFF
TRBV12-3/TRBV12-4	.	TRBJ2-3	TRBD1	TGTGCCAGCAGTCTGCAGGGGGTGTGGACGCAGTATTTT	CASSLQGVWTQYF
TRBV19	.	TRBJ1-1	TRBD1	TGTGCCAGTAGTATAGGGACAGGGAGAGGGATGAACACTGAAGCTTTCTTT	CASSIGTGRGMNTEAFF
TRBV5-4	few	TRBJ2-4	.	TGTGCCAGCAGCTTGGCCACTCAGGGGAAAAACATTCAGTACTTC	CASSLATQGKNIQYF
TRBV4-1	.	TRBJ2-5	TRBD1	TGCGCCAGCAGCTCAAGGGAGTGGGGACAGATCCAAGAGACCCAGTACTTC	CASSSREWGQIQETQYF
TRBV28	once	TRBJ2-1	.	TGTGCCAGCAGTGGCGCCCTAGCGCTCTCCTACAATGAGCAGTTCTTC	CASSGALALSYNEQFF
TRBV4-1	.	TRBJ2-1	TRBD2	TGCGCCAGCAGCCCCGGATCTCTTGGGCTAGCGGGAGTCCAAAATTACAATGAGCAGTTCTTC	CASSPGSLGLAGVQNYNEQFF
TRBV3-1/TRBV3-2	.	TRBJ1-4	.	TGTGCCAGCAGCCTCTCGGGAGGGGGGACTGAAAAACTGTTTTTT	CASSLSGGGTEKLFF
TRBV14	once	TRBJ2-5	TRBD2	TGTGCCAGCAGCCAGTGGGCGGGAGAGGAGACCCAGTACTTC	CASSQWAGEETQYF
TRBV18	.	TRBJ2-3	.	TGTGCCAGCTCACCACCGAGGGGGGGCCCTACAGATACGCAGTATTTT	CASSPPRGGPTDTQYF
TRBV6-2/TRBV6-3	.	TRBJ1-4	TRBD1	TGTGCCAGCAGCCCCGGGACAGGGGTTGAAAAACTGTTTTTT	CASSPGTGVEKLFF
TRBV5-1	once	TRBJ2-1	TRBD2	TGCGCCAGCAGCTATACTGGAGCGGGGGGGGTCTACAATGAGCAGTTCTTC	CASSYTGAGGVYNEQFF
TRBV5-4	.	TRBJ1-1	.	TGTGCCAGCAACTACGGCGGGGTTACCCAGAACACTGAAGCTTTCTTT	CASNYGGVTQNTEAFF
TRBV20-1	.	TRBJ2-7	.	TGCAGTGCTAGTCAGGGGGGCTCCGAGCAGTACTTC	CSASQGGSEQYF
TRBV10-2	.	TRBJ1-6	.	TGCGCCAGCACCGAGGGCCTCCGTTCACCCCTCCACTTT	CASTEGLRSPLHF